This TCR beta chain was identified during a study of regulatory T cells in long-lasting Graves disease. Turning to the study itself: Persistent Graves' disease required over 5 years of antithyroid drugs and positive TSH receptor antibodies.

The time point: persistent/refractory GD, antithyroid drugs over 5 years with positive TRAb. Preparation of the TCR library used RNA extracted from PBMCs. This clonotype occurred a few times. Its antigen is as yet unknown. The length of the CDR3 is 13 residues. With 4 bases removed from V and 8 bases from J, the gap between germline ends came to 12 bases. The germline gives CDR1 SEHNR, CDR2 FQNEAQ (reference sequence). Whole-study results and caveats: Newly diagnosed Graves' patients exceeded persistent ones in TCR diversity. Persistent disease preferred TRBV28, TRBJ1-2 and TRBJ2-5.

Investigators prepared the TCR beta libraries by applying iRepertoire HTBI primers and Arm-PCR of CDR3 regions. TCRdb analysed the multiplex PCR reads with MiXCR anew, one entry per CDR3 protein. The sample carries 400,000 to 500,000 distinct CDR3 sequences, about 22% recorded once. The sample here was peripheral blood mononuclear cells (PBMCs), taken when the disease was refractory, from a patient treated with antithyroid drugs. J is TRBJ2-4 and V is TRBV7-9; the D is unclear. The receptor was isolated from a female donor with Graves disease. CDR3 coding DNA: TGTGCCAGCAGCTGGGGATGGGCGGACATTCAGTACTTC. It encodes CASSWGWADIQYF.